This TCR beta chain was identified in a study of early T cells in non-severe SARS-CoV-2 infection. The length of the CDR3 is 15 residues. Germline assignment: CDR1 SGHVS and CDR2 FQNEAQ. Trimming pared 1 base from V and 2 bases from J, leaving 11 bases between. TCRdb re-derived calls from the 5' RACE reads in MiXCR, one entry per CDR3 protein. This sample yields over 35,000 distinct CDR3 sequences, of which around 6.1% are seen a single time; less than 25% belongs to the top ten. This clonotype showed up many times. The sample was whole blood, taken at baseline. The genes are TRBV7-8 and TRBJ1-2; D ambiguous. This TCR derives from an adult who was a healthcare worker with PCR-confirmed SARS-CoV-2 infection or an uninfected control (not recorded which). The CDR3 region has the DNA TGTGCCAGCAGCTTAGAGTCCCAGGTCAACTATGGCTACACCTTC. Encoded protein: CASSLESQVNYGYTF.